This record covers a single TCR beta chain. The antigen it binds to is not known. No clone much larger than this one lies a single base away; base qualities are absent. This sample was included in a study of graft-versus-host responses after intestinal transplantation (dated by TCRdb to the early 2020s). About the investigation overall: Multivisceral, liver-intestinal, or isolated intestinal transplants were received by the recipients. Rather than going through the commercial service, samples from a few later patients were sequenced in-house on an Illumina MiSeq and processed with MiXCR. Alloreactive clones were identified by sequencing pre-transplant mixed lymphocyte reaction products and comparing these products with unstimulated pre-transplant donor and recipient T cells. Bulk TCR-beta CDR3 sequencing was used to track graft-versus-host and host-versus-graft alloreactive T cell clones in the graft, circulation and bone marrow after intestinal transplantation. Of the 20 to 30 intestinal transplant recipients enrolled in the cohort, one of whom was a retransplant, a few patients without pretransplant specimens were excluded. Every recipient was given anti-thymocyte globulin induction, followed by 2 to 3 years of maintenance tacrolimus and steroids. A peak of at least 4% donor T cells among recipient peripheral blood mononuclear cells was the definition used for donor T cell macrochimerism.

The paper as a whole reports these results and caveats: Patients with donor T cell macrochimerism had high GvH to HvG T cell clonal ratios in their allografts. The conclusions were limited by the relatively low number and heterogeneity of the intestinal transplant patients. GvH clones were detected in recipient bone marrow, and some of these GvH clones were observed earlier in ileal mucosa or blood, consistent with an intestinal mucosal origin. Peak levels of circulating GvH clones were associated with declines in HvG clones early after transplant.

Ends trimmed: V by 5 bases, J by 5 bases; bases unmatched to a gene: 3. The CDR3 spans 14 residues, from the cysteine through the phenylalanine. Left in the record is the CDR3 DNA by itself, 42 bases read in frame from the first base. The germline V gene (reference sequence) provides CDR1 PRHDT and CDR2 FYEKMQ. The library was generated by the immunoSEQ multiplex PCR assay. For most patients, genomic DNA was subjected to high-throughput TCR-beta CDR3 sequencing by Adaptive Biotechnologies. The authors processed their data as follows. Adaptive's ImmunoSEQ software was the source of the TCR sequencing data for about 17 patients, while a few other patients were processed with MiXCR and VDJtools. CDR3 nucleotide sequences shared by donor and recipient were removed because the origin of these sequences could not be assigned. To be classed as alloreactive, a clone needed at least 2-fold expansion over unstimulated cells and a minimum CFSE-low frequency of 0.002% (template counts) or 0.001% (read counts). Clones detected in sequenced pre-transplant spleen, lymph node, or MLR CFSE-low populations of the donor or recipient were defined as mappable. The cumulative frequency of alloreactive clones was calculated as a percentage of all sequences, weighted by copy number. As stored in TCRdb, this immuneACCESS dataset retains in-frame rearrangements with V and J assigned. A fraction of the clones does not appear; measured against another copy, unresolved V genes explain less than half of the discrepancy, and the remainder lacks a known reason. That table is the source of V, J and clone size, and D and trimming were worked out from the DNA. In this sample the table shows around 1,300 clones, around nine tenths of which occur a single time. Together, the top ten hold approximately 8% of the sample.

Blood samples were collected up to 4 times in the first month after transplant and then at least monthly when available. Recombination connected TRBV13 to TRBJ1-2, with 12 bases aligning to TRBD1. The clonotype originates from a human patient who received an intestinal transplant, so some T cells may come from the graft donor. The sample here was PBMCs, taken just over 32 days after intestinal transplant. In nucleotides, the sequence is TGTGCCAGCAGCACGGGACAGGGGGCGTATGGCTACACCTTC. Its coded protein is CASSTGQGAYGYTF.